The rows below give T cell receptor beta chains drawn from one sample of a study of control samples from healthy donors and cancer patients. Libraries were prepared by immunoSEQ multiplex PCR; TCRdb keeps only in-frame clonotypes and omits some of them. The table shows 100,000 to 150,000 clones, with approximately 92% occurring only once. Sequencing was performed on PBMCs. The receptors were gathered from a man older than 75 with head and neck cancer. Each CDR3 is given with its conserved first and last residue. Fields, in order: clone size, V gene, J gene, CDR3 protein. A clone size is listed for some rows: how often the clone was seen (once, few, many), or a class if it is expanded.

abundance: NA
v_gene: TRBV4-1
j_gene: TRBJ1-2
CDR3aa: CASSPREQPNYGYTF

abundance: NA
v_gene: TRBV27
j_gene: TRBJ2-5
CDR3aa: CASRGKLRQGKETQYF

abundance: NA
v_gene: TRBV6-5
j_gene: TRBJ1-1
CDR3aa: CASSYSRGFTEAFF

abundance: NA
v_gene: TRBV11-2
j_gene: TRBJ2-2
CDR3aa: CASSPDFSGELFF

abundance: NA
v_gene: TRBV2
j_gene: TRBJ2-5
CDR3aa: CASNLDAGEETQYF

abundance: NA
v_gene: TRBV6-5
j_gene: TRBJ1-2
CDR3aa: CASSPEGVNGYTF

abundance: NA
v_gene: TRBV25-1
j_gene: TRBJ2-7
CDR3aa: CASSLGQGPSYEQYF

abundance: once
v_gene: TRBV23-1
j_gene: TRBJ1-1
CDR3aa: CASSQWKGAEENTEAFF

abundance: once
v_gene: TRBV7-9
j_gene: TRBJ1-5
CDR3aa: CASSWIQGQGNQPQHF

abundance: NA
v_gene: TRBV9
j_gene: TRBJ2-5
CDR3aa: CASSVGPQSQETQYF

abundance: NA
v_gene: TRBV5-8
j_gene: TRBJ2-1
CDR3aa: CASSPARRPLNEQFF